These 7 T cell receptor beta chains were sequenced from one sample in a study of T cells in Graves' hyperthyroidism and ophthalmopathy. Amplified TCR beta CDR3 regions derived from RNA transcripts. With the HTBI primer set, the TCR CDR3 went through a first round of RT-PCR. MiXCR was run by TCRdb on the multiplex PCR reads, yielding one entry per CDR3 protein. The sample carries about 360,000 distinct CDR3 sequences, about 15% recorded once. Sequencing input: blood. These TCRs come from a woman between 18 and 29 years old with Graves' hyperthyroidism that later progressed to Graves' ophthalmopathy.

The chain's CDR3 is CSVESDSGANVLTF. The CDR3 bases are TGCAGCGTTGAGAGTGACTCTGGGGCCAACGTCCTGACTTTC. The rearrangement links TRBV29-1 to TRBJ2-6, with D uncertain. Trimming removed 3 bases at V and 0 bases at J, with 6 bases between. This CDR3 is built from 14 residues. Germline V gene sequence: CDR1 SQVTM, CDR2 ANQGSEA.

There are many counts of this clonotype. The chain joins TRBV12-3 or TRBV12-4 to TRBJ2-7; D is possibly TRBD1 or TRBD2 (5 bases each). The ends were cut back, 4 bases at V and 2 bases at J, with 24 bases in the middle. This CDR3 comprises 18 residues. DNA of the CDR3: TGTGCCAGCAGTTCCTCACTATGGGGACGTAGGTCCACCTACGAGCAGTACTTC. Translated, it gives CASSSSLWGRRSTYEQYF.

This clonotype occurred many times. The chain has TRBV20-1 and TRBJ2-7; D gene uncertain. Trimming shortened V by 3 bases and J by 2 bases, and 14 bases separated the two germline ends. The CDR3 runs to 14 residues. Per germline, CDR1 DFQATT and CDR2 SNEGSKA (reference sequence). The CDR3 protein is CSARSTQSTYEQYF. The CDR3 nucleotides are TGCAGTGCTAGGTCCACACAAAGCACCTACGAGCAGTACTTC.

There are many counts of this clonotype. The chain combines TRBV20-1 with TRBJ2-1; 8 bases are a match to TRBD2. CDR1 is DFQATT, CDR2 SNEGSKA, per germline (reference sequence). The CDR3 is 17 amino acids. The junction had 8 bases not matched to a gene; V was cut back by 1 base and J by 0 bases. The CDR3 loop reads CSARGAGASYSYNEQFF. CDR3 in DNA: TGCAGTGCTAGAGGAGCGGGAGCCAGTTACTCCTACAATGAGCAGTTCTTC.

This clonotype was recorded a few times. CDR3 in DNA: TGTGCCAGCAGTTACCGGGGGGGCACCTACGAGCAGTACTTC. Protein: CASSYRGGTYEQYF. The chain links TRBV6-5 to TRBJ2-7; TRBD2 matches at 8 bases. J gave up 2 bases and V 2 bases, and 2 bases lay outside the gene matches. Per germline, CDR1 MNHEY and CDR2 SVGAGI. The CDR3 covers 14 residues.

The gene calls are TRBV4-1 and TRBJ1-4, with D unclear. CDR1 is MGHRA, CDR2 YSYEKL, per germline. V lost 6 bases and J lost 5, with 16 bases in between. CDR3 size: 15 residues. CDR3 residues: CASSSSPGGNEKLFF. The CDR3 region has the DNA TGCGCCAGCAGTTCCTCCCCGGGAGGGAATGAAAAACTGTTTTTT.

This clonotype showed up many times. The rearrangement joins TRBV7-2 to TRBJ2-7; 16 nucleotides match TRBD2. V shed 5 bases, J shed 4 bases, and the junction held 5 bases outside the gene matches. The CDR3 is 16 amino acids. Germline V lookup: CDR1 SGHTA, CDR2 FQGNSA. CDR3 amino acids: CASSQGLAGGYYEQYF. CDR3 coding DNA: TGTGCCAGCAGCCAGGGACTAGCGGGAGGGTATTACGAGCAGTACTTC. The variable domain in full, with the rest retrieved from reference TRBV7-2 and TRBJ2-7, is GAGVSQSPSNKVTEKGKDVELRCDPISGHTALYWYRQSLGQGLEFLIYFQGNSAPDKSGLPSDRFSAERTGGSVSTLTIQRTQQEDSAVYLCASSQGLAGGYYEQYFGPGTRLTVT.